This T cell receptor beta chain is from a study of circulating CD8 cells and anti-PD-1 response in melanoma. Study-level information: Nivolumab was given intravenously at 3 mg/kg every 2 weeks. Study results and caveats: TIGIT repertoires were least diverse, DNEG repertoires most diverse. Clonotype sharing was highest between DPOS and TIGIT subsets.

Germline CDR1 reads SGHVS; CDR2 reads FQNEAQ. V was clipped by 5 bases and J by 7 bases, with 12 bases between them. This CDR3 is built from 13 residues. Sample share makes this clonotype medium-sized (0.01 to 0.1%). Its antigen is still unknown. Using approximately 15 ng of total RNA, TCR libraries were made with the QIAseq Immune Repertoire TCR panel. Via MiXCR, TCRdb re-called the reads, giving one row per CDR3 protein. This sample has roughly 1,300 distinct CDR3 sequences; about a tenth occur once, and the top ten carry roughly 13%. Live CD3+CD8+TCRalphabeta+ cells were sorted into four subsets by PD-1 and/or TIGIT.

This sequence joins TRBV7-8 and TRBJ2-1, with a weak D call TRBD1 (6 bases). Sequenced here: CD8+ T cells from PBMCs, sampled at baseline or after one month of anti-PD-1 therapy (not recorded which). The receptor's source is a human donor with melanoma. CDR3 in DNA: TGTGCCAGCAGCGCAGGGGTGTGGAATGAGCAGTTCTTC. Encoded protein: CASSAGVWNEQFF.